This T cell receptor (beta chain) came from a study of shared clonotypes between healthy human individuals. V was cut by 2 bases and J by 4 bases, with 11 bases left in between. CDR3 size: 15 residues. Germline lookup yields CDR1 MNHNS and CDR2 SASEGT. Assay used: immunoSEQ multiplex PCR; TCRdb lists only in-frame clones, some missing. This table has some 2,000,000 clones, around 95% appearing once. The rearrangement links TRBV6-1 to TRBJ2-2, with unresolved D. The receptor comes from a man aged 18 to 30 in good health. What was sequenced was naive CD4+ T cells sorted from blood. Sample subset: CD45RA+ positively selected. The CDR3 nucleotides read TGTGCCAGCAGTGAATCGGGCAGGCGCACCGGGGAGCTGTTTTTT. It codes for CASSESGRRTGELFF.